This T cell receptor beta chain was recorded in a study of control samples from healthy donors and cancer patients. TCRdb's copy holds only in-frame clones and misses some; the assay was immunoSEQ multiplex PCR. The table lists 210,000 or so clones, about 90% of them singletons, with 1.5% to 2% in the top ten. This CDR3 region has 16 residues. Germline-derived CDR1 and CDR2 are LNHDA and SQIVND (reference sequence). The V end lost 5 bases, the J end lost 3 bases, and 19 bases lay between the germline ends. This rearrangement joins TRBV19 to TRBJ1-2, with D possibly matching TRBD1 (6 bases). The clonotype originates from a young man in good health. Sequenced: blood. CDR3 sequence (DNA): TGTGCCAGTAGTTGGTTGGCGGGAACAGGGTACTATGGCTACACCTTC. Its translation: CASSWLAGTGYYGYTF.